A single sample gave rise to the 22 T cell receptor beta chains below, sequenced in a study of EBV T-cell therapy then PD-1 blockade in nasopharyngeal carcinoma. The time point here: 266 days after commencement of treatment, after nivolumab therapy. Documented treatment: AdE1-LMPpoly-expanded autologous EBV-specific T-cell therapy followed by anti-PD-1 nivolumab. Their antigens remain unidentified. Data came from immunoSEQ multiplex PCR; TCRdb stores just in-frame clones and leaves some out. Of about 20,000 clones in the sample, around 84% are singletons; the top ten hold 31%. The specimen was CD8+ T cells from blood, collected at roughly day 270 from a patient whose treatment included autologous EBV-specific T cells and nivolumab. These receptors all come from a man aged 40-50 years with nasopharyngeal carcinoma.

The V gene is TRBV4-3, the J gene TRBJ2-2; tentatively, D is TRBD1 or TRBD2 (5 bases each). The CDR3 sequence is 16 residues long. Germline V gene data show CDR1 as LGHNA and CDR2 as YSLEER. The V and J ends lost 3 bases and 3 bases respectively, with 14 bases between them. The CDR3 protein is CASSQTGTGDTGELFF. In nucleotides, the CDR3 is TGCGCCAGCAGCCAGACCGGGACCGGGGACACCGGGGAGCTGTTTTTT.

The chain joins TRBV19 to TRBJ2-7, with 7 bases fitting TRBD1. The CDR3 sequence is 16 residues long. Germline CDR1 and CDR2: LNHDA and SQIVND (reference sequence). With V trimmed by 0 bases and J by 2 bases, 7 bases remained unmatched. CDR3 DNA sequence: TGTGCCAGTAGTATAGACCCGGGACAGCAACCCTACGAGCAGTACTTC. Protein sequence: CASSIDPGQQPYEQYF.

The V call is TRBV2, the J call TRBJ1-3; no definite D call. The germline gives CDR1 SNHLY, CDR2 FYNNEI. There are 13 residues in the CDR3. V was clipped by 7 bases and J by 4 bases, with 11 bases between them. The CDR3 bases are TGTGCCAGCAAATATATTACCGGAAACACCATATATTTT. The encoded protein is CASKYITGNTIYF.

The rearrangement joins TRBV12-3 or TRBV12-4 to TRBJ1-1, with D perhaps TRBD1 (5 bases). The CDR3 runs to 13 residues. V lost 3 bases to trimming and J lost 4 bases, with 9 bases between them. Here the CDR3 DNA reads TGTGCCAGCAGTTTGGGGGGGGGCACTGAAGCTTTCTTT. Its protein is CASSLGGGTEAFF.

The rearrangement uses TRBV2 and TRBJ1-4; tentatively, D is TRBD1 (6 bases). The CDR3 extends over 14 amino acids. The V end lost 10 bases, the J end lost 7 bases, and 19 bases lay between the germline ends. Looked up from germline, CDR1 is SNHLY and CDR2 is FYNNEI. CDR3: CATFRTASSEKLFF. CDR3 DNA sequence: TGTGCCACCTTCCGGACAGCCTCGAGTGAAAAACTGTTTTTT.

The gene calls are TRBV5-4 and TRBJ2-5; D may be TRBD1 (7 bases). The CDR3 is made up of 20 amino acids. CDR1 and CDR2 (germline): SGHNT, YYREEE (reference sequence). V lost 3 bases and J 2 bases, leaving 29 bases between the germline ends. The CDR3 coding sequence is TGTGCCAGCAGCTCTCTCTTCGGACAGGTTCTTAGGGGGGCTCAAGAGACCCAGTACTTC. Its protein is CASSSLFGQVLRGAQETQYF.

The rearrangement links TRBV2 to TRBJ2-1; possibly TRBD1 for D (5 bases). The V end lost 6 bases, the J end lost 9 bases, and 12 bases lay between the germline ends. The CDR3 has 12 residues. Germline loops: CDR1 SNHLY, CDR2 FYNNEI. CDR3 sequence reads: CASSIQGSEQFF. CDR3 nucleotides: TGTGCCAGCAGCATTCAGGGTAGTGAGCAGTTCTTC.

V and J are TRBV7-3 and TRBJ2-1, with 10 bases matching TRBD1. J gave up 5 bases and V 5 bases, and 12 bases lay outside the gene matches. This CDR3 has 17 amino acids. Germline V lookup: CDR1 SGHTA, CDR2 FQGTGA. CDR3 DNA sequence: TGTGCCAGCAGCCTCGCGGACAGGGGGGAGCACGACAATGAGCAGTTCTTC. Amino acid sequence: CASSLADRGEHDNEQFF.

J is TRBJ1-5 and V is TRBV2; D possibly corresponds to TRBD1 (6 bases). V was pared by 1 base and J by 0 bases, with 19 bases between. This CDR3 has 19 residues. Germline values: CDR1 SNHLY, CDR2 FYNNEI. As DNA, the CDR3 is TGTGCCAGCAGTGAAGGCAGGGGACCCTTTACGGTTAGCAATCAGCCCCAGCATTTT. This codes for CASSEGRGPFTVSNQPQHF. Together with reference TRBV2 and TRBJ1-5, the CDR3 gives the full variable domain: EPEVTQTPSHQVTQMGQEVILRCVPISNHLYFYWYRQILGQKVEFLVSFYNNEISEKSEIFDDQFSVERPDGSNFTLKIRSTKLEDSAMYFCASSEGRGPFTVSNQPQHFGDGTRLSIL.

This sequence joins TRBV21-1 and TRBJ1-5. TRBV21-1 is labeled a pseudogene. The CDR3 is made up of 18 amino acids. CDR3 protein: CASSKMKGPIASNQPQHF. The CDR3 coding sequence is TGTGCCAGCAGCAAAATGAAGGGTCCTATTGCGAGCAATCAGCCCCAGCATTTT.

About this clone: One end of the junction varies from germline; a read error may be responsible. This chain uses TRBV27 with TRBJ2-2, with D possibly being TRBD2 (5 bases). Germline CDR1 reads MNHEY; CDR2 reads SMNVEV (reference sequence). CDR3 size: 18 residues. The DNA for the CDR3 is TGTGCCAGCAGTTTAGGTTGTTCGAGGGTTCGCGAACACCGGGGAGCTGTTTTT. It specifies CASSLGCSRVREHRGAVF.

The J gene is TRBJ1-2, the V gene TRBV5-5, with 12 bases aligning to TRBD1. Germline-derived CDR1 and CDR2 are SGHKS and YYEKEE (reference sequence). The CDR3 is 18 amino acids. Unmatched junction bases numbered 13, after V lost 4 bases and J lost 3 bases. CDR3 sequence reads: CASSPRGGDRGRDYGYTF. CDR3 DNA: TGTGCCAGCAGCCCAAGAGGAGGGGACAGGGGGCGTGACTATGGCTACACCTTC.

This sequence joins TRBV18 and TRBJ2-7; maybe TRBD1 (5 bases). The CDR3 has 12 residues. V lost 5 bases and J 6 bases, leaving 11 bases between the germline ends. Germline V CDR1 and CDR2: KGHSH, LQKENI. This chain's CDR3 is CASSSTEGEQYF. CDR3 coding DNA: TGTGCCAGCTCATCGACAGAAGGCGAGCAGTACTTC.

The rearrangement uses TRBV4-1 and TRBJ2-7, with D perhaps TRBD2 (6 bases). V lost 0 bases and J lost 4, with 10 bases in between. Per the germline V gene, CDR1 is MGHRA and CDR2 is YSYEKL. CDR3 length equals 14 residues. CDR3 sequence reads: CASSQDRGGYEQYF. Here the CDR3 DNA reads TGCGCCAGCAGCCAAGATCGTGGGGGGTACGAGCAGTACTTC.

V usage is TRBV6-5 and J usage is TRBJ2-7, with TRBD1 as a possible D gene (6 bases). Trimming stripped 6 bases from V and 4 bases from J, with 13 bases between. Germline lookup yields CDR1 MNHEY and CDR2 SVGAGI. The CDR3 loop spans 13 amino acids. For the CDR3, the DNA is TGTGCCAGCAGCACAGGGTTTTCGTACGAGCAGTACTTC. As protein: CASSTGFSYEQYF.

This clone was detected once. The rearrangement links TRBV6-4 to TRBJ2-3; 9 bases fit TRBD2. The CDR3 has 15 residues. CDR1 and CDR2 (germline): MRHNA, SNTAGT. Trimming cost V 8 bases and J 2 bases; bases outside gene matches: 8. Here the CDR3 reads CASSSAGGNTDTQYF. The DNA for the CDR3 is TGTGCCAGCTCGTCAGCGGGGGGCAACACAGATACGCAGTATTTT.

V and J are TRBV7-9 and TRBJ2-7; 8 nucleotides agree with TRBD2. The germline gives CDR1 SEHNR, CDR2 FQNEAQ (reference sequence). The CDR3 length is 17 residues. The J segment lost 2 bases and the V segment lost 2 bases, leaving 11 bases of the junction unmatched. The CDR3 nucleotides read TGTGCCAGCAGCTTATATCCGCCCGGGGGGGCCGCCTACGAGCAGTACTTC. Encoded protein: CASSLYPPGGAAYEQYF.

The rearrangement links TRBV15 to TRBJ2-5, with a tentative D call TRBD2 (5 bases). The CDR3 length is 13 residues. Trimming removed 4 bases at V and 5 bases at J, with 11 bases between. The germline gives CDR1 LNHNV, CDR2 YYDKDF (reference sequence). CDR3 DNA sequence: TGTGCCACCAGCACCGAGGGTGGTGAGACCCAGTACTTC. Translation gives CATSTEGGETQYF. Looking up the rest from reference TRBV15 and TRBJ2-5 gives the full variable domain: DAMVIQNPRYQVTQFGKPVTLSCSQTLNHNVMYWYQQKSSQAPKLLFHYYDKDFNNEADTPDNFQSRRPNTSFCFLDIRSPGLGDTAMYLCATSTEGGETQYFGPGTRLLVL.

The chain combines TRBV6-5 with TRBJ1-1, with TRBD1 as a possible D gene (5 bases). This CDR3 is built from 13 residues. Deletions cut 5 bases from V and 6 bases from J, with 13 bases between. Germline-derived CDR1 and CDR2 are MNHEY and SVGAGI. The CDR3 nucleotides read TGTGCCAGCAGTCTACTTCCGGGGGCTGAAGCTTTCTTT. This sequence encodes CASSLLPGAEAFF.

V is TRBV27 and J is TRBJ1-2; D gene ambiguous. This CDR3 spans 14 amino acids. Germline CDR1 reads MNHEY; CDR2 reads SMNVEV (reference sequence). Trimming stripped 5 bases from V and 0 bases from J, with 10 bases between. In nucleotides, the CDR3 is TGTGCCAGCAGTGCGCAGAGAACTAACTATGGCTACACCTTC. It is translated as CASSAQRTNYGYTF.

This clone has just a few counts. The genes are TRBV4-3 and TRBJ2-5, with D perhaps matching TRBD2 (7 bases). In germline, CDR1 is LGHNA, CDR2 YSLEER. The CDR3 contains 15 residues. Trimming stripped 0 bases from V and 5 bases from J, with 13 bases between. For the CDR3, the DNA is TGCGCCAGCAGCCAAGATGGGGGGGCTTGGGAGACCCAGTACTTC. Encoded protein: CASSQDGGAWETQYF.

The CDR3 DNA sequence: TGCGCCAGCAGCTTGGCGTGGAACACTGAAGCTTTCTTT. Translated: CASSLAWNTEAFF. The rearrangement uses TRBV5-1 and TRBJ1-1; D not resolved. V dropped 0 bases and J dropped 1 base, with 4 bases sitting between them. The CDR3 extends over 13 amino acids. Germline CDR1 reads SGHRS; CDR2 reads YFSETQ.